The TCR beta chain under discussion was sequenced for a study of vaccination and CD4 T cells after COVID-19. Study in general: Overlapping peptides covering the spike proteins of SARS-CoV-2, HCoV-NL63, HCoV-OC43 and HCoV-229E were added to stimulate cells.

Remarks on this clonotype: The antigen is not known.

The Oncomine TCR Beta short-read assay was applied to DNA of cultured CD4+ T cells. MiXCR, applied by TCRdb to the PCR reads, yields one record per CDR3 protein. This table has 14,000 to 15,000 distinct CDR3 sequences, around 48% appearing once. The CDR3 has 15 residues. Germline loops: CDR1 SNHLY, CDR2 FYNNEI. V was trimmed by 6 bases and J by 7 bases, leaving 19 bases between them. Treatment denoted: approximately nine-day PBMC culture with coronavirus spike peptide pools or control peptides (ViraFEST assay). With peptide pools, ViraFEST first expanded antigen-specific T cells and afterwards sequenced their TCRs.

The rearrangement uses TRBV2 and TRBJ2-1, with D perhaps TRBD2 (6 bases). The sequence derives from a human donor who had recovered from COVID-19. Sequenced: CD4+ T cells from blood, cultured in vitro. The CDR3 protein is CASSQTRSIVNEQFF. In DNA, the CDR3 is TGTGCCAGCAGCCAGACTAGGTCGATTGTGAATGAGCAGTTCTTC.